In its sample, the clone carrying this T cell receptor (beta chain) was seen a few times. Its antigen is undetermined. The sample is drawn from a study of T cells in localized non-small cell lung cancer. The germline CDR1 and CDR2 sequences are GTSNPN and SVGIG (reference sequence). J gave up 1 base and V 2 bases, and 5 bases lay outside the gene matches. The CDR3 totals 16 residues. Profiled with immunoSEQ multiplex PCR; TCRdb holds only in-frame clones, not every one. The sample holds 650 to 950 clones, 20% to 25% seen once. Study-level points and caveats: Heterogeneity stays possible, as sequencing covered only one tumor region. The greatest T cell clonality was found in uninvolved adjacent lung (higher than in tumor). A median of about 54 of the top 100 tumor clones appeared in adjacent lung, which was paired and uninvolved.

This clonotype originated in a female donor older than 55 with stage I lung adenocarcinoma. This chain connects TRBV30 to TRBJ1-2, with 12 bases fitting TRBD1. The sample here was normal lung tissue next to the tumor, taken before any cancer treatment. CDR3 DNA: TGTGCCTGGAGTCGGGACAGGGGGCGTAATAACTATGGCTACACCTTC. Translating it yields CAWSRDRGRNNYGYTF. The full variable domain, its missing parts supplied by reference TRBV30 and TRBJ1-2, is SQTIHQWPATLVQPVGSPLSLECTVEGTSNPNLYWYRQAAGRGLQLLFYSVGIGQISSEVPQNLSASRPQDRQFILSSKKLLLSDSGFYLCAWSRDRGRNNYGYTFGSGTRLTVV.